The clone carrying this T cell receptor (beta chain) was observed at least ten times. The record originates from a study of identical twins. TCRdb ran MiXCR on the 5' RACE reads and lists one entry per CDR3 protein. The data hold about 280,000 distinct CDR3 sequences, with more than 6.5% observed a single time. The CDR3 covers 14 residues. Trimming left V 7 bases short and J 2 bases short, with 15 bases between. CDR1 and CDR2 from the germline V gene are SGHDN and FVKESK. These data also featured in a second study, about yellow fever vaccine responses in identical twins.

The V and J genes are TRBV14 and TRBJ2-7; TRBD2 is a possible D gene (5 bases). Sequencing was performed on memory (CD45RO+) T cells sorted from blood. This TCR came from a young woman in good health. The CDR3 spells CASTGEGFPYEQYV. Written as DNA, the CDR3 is TGTGCCAGCACCGGCGAGGGATTCCCCTACGAGCAGTACGTC.